This TCR beta chain was captured by sequencing in a study of blood T cells in healthy people across ages. Together with a sample-barcoded 5' primer, a J-beta primer mix was included in a second PCR lasting about 7 to 12 cycles. Each TCR beta cDNA got a 12-nucleotide random molecular identifier. TCRdb independently ran MiXCR on the 5' RACE reads; one entry per CDR3 protein. The sample holds approximately 880,000 distinct CDR3 sequences; roughly 52% are singletons and the top ten take about an eighth. V lost 6 bases and J 0 bases, leaving 13 bases between the germline ends. CDR3 length: 15 residues. This clonotype was obtained from a man aged 30 to 39 in good health. The sample taken for sequencing was blood. The chain joins TRBV12-3 or TRBV12-4 to TRBJ2-3, with unresolved D. In nucleotides, the CDR3 is TGTGCCAGCAGCCCCCCGAGGTCTAGCACAGATACGCAGTATTTT. This translates into CASSPPRSSTDTQYF.